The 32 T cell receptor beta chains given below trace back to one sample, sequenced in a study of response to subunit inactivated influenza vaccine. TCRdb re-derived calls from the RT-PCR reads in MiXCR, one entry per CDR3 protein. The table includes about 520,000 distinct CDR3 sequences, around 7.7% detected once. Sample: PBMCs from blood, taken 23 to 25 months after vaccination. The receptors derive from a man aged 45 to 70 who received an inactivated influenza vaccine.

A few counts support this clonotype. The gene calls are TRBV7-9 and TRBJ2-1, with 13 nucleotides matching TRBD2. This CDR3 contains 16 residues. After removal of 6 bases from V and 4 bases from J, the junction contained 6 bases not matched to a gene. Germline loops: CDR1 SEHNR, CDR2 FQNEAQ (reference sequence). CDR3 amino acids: CASRSRLAGGYNEQFF. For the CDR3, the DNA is TGTGCCAGCAGATCGAGACTAGCGGGGGGTTACAATGAGCAGTTCTTC.

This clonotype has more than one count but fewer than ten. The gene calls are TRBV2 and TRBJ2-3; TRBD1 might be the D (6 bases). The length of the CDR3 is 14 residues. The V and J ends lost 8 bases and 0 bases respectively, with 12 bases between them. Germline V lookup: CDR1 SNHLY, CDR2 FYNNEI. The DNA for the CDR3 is TGTGCCAGCCGGGACATCGAAAGCACAGATACGCAGTATTTT. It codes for CASRDIESTDTQYF.

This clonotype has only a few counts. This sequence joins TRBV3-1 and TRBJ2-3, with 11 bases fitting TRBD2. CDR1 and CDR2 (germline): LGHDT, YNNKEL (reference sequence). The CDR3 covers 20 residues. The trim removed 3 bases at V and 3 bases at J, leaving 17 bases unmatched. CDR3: CASSHLGTSGSLVRTDTQYF. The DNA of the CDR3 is TGTGCCAGCAGCCATCTCGGGACTAGCGGATCATTGGTGAGGACAGATACGCAGTATTTT.

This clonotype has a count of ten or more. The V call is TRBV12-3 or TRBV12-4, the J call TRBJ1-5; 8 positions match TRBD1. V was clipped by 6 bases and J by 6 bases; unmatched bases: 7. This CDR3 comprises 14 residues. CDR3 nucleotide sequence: TGTGCCAGCAGCTTGGACAGGGTGGGTCAGCCCCAGCATTTT. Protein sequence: CASSLDRVGQPQHF.

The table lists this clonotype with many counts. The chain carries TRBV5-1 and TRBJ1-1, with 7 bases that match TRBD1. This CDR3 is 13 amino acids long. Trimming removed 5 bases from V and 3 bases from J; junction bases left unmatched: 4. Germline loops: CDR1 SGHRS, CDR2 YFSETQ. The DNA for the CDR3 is TGCGCCAGCAGTCGGGACAGAGACACTGAAGCTTTCTTT. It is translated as CASSRDRDTEAFF. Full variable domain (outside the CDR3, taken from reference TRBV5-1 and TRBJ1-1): KAGVTQTPRYLIKTRGQQVTLSCSPISGHRSVSWYQQTPGQGLQFLFEYFSETQRNKGNFPGRFSGRQFSNSRSEMNVSTLELGDSALYLCASSRDRDTEAFFGQGTRLTVV.

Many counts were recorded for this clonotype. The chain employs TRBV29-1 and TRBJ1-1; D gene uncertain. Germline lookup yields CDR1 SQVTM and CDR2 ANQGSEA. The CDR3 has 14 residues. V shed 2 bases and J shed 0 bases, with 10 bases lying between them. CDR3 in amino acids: CSVEIGNLNTEAFF. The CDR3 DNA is TGCAGCGTTGAAATAGGAAATCTGAACACTGAAGCTTTCTTT.

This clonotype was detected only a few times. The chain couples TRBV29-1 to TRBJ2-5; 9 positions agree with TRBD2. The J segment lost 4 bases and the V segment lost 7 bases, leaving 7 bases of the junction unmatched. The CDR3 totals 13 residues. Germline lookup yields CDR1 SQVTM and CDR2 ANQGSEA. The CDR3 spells CSGDSGRGETQYF. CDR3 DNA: TGCAGCGGCGATAGCGGGAGAGGAGAGACCCAGTACTTC.

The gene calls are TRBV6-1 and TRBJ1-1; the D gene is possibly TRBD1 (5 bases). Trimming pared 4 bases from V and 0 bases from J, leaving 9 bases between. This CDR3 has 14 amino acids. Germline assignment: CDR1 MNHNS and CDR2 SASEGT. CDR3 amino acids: CASSARQLNTEAFF. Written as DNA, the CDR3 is TGTGCCAGCAGTGCTAGACAGCTGAACACTGAAGCTTTCTTT.

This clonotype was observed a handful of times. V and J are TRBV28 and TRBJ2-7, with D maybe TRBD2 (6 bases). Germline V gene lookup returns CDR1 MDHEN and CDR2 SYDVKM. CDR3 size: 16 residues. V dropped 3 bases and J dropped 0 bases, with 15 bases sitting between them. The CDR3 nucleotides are TGTGCCAGCAGTTTTAGGCCGGGGGATTCCTCCTACGAGCAGTACTTC. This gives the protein CASSFRPGDSSYEQYF.

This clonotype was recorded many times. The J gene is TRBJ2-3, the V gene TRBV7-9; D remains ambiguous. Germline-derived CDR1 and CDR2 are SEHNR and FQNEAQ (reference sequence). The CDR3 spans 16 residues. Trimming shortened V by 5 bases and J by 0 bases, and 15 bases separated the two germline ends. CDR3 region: CASSPVPFPSTDTQYF. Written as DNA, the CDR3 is TGTGCCAGCAGCCCAGTCCCCTTCCCAAGCACAGATACGCAGTATTTT.

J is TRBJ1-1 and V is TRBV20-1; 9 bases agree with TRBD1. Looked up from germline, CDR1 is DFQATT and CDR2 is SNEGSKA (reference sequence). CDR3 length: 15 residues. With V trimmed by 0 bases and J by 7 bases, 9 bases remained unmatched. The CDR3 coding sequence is TGCAGTGCTAGAGAGAGGACAGGGGAGTTGAGTGAAGCTTTCTTT. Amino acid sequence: CSARERTGELSEAFF.

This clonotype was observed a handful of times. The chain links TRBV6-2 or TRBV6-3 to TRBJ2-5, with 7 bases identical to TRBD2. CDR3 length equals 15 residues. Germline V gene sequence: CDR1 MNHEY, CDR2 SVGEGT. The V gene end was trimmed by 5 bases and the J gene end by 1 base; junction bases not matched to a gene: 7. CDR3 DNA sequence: TGTGCCAGCAGTCGAGCGGGAACCTTCCAAGAGACCCAGTACTTC. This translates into CASSRAGTFQETQYF.

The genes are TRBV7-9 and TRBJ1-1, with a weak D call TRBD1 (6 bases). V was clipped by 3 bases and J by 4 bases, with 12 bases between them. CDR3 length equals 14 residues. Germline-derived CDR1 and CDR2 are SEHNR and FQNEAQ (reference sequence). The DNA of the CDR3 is TGTGCCAGCAGCTTCCACAGGGCTCCCACTGAAGCTTTCTTT. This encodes CASSFHRAPTEAFF.

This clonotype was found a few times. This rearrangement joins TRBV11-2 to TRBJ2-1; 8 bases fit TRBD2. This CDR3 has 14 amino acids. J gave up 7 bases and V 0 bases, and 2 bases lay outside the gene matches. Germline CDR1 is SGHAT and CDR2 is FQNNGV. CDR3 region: CASSLDPGGNEQFF. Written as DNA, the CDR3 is TGTGCCAGCAGCTTAGACCCGGGGGGGAATGAGCAGTTCTTC.

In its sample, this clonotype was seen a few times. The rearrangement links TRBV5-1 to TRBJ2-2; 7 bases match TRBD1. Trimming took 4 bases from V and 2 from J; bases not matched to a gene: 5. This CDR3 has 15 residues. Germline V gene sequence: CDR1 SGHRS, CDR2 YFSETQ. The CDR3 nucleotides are TGCGCCAGCAGCGTACAGGGGCCCAACACCGGGGAGCTGTTTTTT. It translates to CASSVQGPNTGELFF.

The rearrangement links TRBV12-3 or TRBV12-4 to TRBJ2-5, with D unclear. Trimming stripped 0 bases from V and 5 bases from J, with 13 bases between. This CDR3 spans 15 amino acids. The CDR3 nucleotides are TGTGCCAGCAGTTTAGCGCAGACCGCCCTGGAGACCCAGTACTTC. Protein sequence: CASSLAQTALETQYF.

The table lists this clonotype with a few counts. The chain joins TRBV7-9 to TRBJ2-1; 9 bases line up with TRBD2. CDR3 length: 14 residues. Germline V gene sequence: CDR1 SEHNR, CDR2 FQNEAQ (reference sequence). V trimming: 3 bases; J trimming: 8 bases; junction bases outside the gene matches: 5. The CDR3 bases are TGTGCCAGCAGCTTCGGGACTAGCAGGGATGAGCAGTTCTTC. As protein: CASSFGTSRDEQFF.

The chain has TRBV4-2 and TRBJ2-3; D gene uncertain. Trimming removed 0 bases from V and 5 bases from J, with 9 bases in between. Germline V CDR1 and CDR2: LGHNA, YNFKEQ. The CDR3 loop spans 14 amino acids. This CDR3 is CASSQDRSRDTQYF. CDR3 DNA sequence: TGTGCCAGCAGCCAAGATAGGAGTCGAGATACGCAGTATTTT.

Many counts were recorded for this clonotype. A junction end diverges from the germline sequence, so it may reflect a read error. The CDR3 loop is CASSVARVGNTEAFF. Written as DNA, the CDR3 is TGTGCCAGCAGCGTAGCGCGGGTGGGGAACACTGAAGCTTTCTTT. This chain links TRBV7-8 with TRBJ1-1; D gene uncertain. CDR1 is SGHVS, CDR2 FQNEAQ, per germline. The CDR3 runs to 15 residues.

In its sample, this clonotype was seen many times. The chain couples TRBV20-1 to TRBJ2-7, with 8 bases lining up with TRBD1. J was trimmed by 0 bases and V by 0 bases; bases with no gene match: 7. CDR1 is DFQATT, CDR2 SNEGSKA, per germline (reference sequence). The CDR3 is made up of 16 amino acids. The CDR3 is CSARDAHRGSSYEQYF. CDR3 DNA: TGCAGTGCTAGAGATGCCCACAGGGGGAGCTCCTACGAGCAGTACTTC.

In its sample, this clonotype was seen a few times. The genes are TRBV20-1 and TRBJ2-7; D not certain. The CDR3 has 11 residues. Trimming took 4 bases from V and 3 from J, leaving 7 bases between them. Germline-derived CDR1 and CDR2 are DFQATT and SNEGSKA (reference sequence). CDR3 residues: CSAKVGYEQYF. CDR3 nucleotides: TGCAGTGCTAAAGTCGGCTACGAGCAGTACTTC.

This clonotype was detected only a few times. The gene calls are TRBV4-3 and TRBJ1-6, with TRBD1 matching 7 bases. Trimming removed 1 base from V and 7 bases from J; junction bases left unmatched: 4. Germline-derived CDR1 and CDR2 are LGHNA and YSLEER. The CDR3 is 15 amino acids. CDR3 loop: CASSQGQGGNSPLHF. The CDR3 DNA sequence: TGCGCCAGCAGCCAAGGACAGGGAGGGAATTCACCCCTCCACTTT.

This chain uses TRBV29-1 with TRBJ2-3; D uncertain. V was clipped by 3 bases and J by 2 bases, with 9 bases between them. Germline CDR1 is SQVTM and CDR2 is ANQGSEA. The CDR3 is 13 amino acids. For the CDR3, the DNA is TGCAGCGTTGATCAAGGGAACACAGATACGCAGTATTTT. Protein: CSVDQGNTDTQYF.

The CDR3 DNA reads TGTGCCAGCAGTCTCCCAGGGGGCCATGCCGAGCAGTACTTC. It translates to CASSLPGGHAEQYF. The chain combines TRBV6-1 with TRBJ2-7; 8 bases map to TRBD1. Germline CDR1 and CDR2: MNHNS and SASEGT. Germline trimming cut 5 bases from V and 6 bases from J; bases unmatched to any gene: 9. This CDR3 contains 14 residues.

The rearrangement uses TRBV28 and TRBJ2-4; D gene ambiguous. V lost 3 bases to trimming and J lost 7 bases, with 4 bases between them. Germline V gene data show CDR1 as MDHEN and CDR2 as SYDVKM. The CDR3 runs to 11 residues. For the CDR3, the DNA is TGTGCCAGCAGTTTTAAGAACATTCAGTACTTC. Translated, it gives CASSFKNIQYF. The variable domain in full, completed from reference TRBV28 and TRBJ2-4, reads DVKVTQSSRYLVKRTGEKVFLECVQDMDHENMFWYRQDPGLGLRLIYFSYDVKMKEKGDIPEGYSVSREKKERFSLILESASTNQTSMYLCASSFKNIQYFGAGTRLSVL.

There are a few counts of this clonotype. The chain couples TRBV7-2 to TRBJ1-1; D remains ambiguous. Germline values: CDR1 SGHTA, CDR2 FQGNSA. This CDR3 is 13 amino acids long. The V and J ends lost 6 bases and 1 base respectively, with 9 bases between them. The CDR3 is CASSFQSNTEAFF. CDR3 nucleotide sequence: TGTGCCAGCAGTTTCCAGTCGAACACTGAAGCTTTCTTT.

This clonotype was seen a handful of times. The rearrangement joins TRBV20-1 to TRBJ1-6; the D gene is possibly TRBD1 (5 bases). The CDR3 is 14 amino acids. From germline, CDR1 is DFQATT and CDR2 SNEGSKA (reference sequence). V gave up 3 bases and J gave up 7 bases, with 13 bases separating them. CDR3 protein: CSASIGHSNSPLHF. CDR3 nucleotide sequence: TGCAGTGCTAGCATAGGACACTCGAATTCACCCCTCCACTTT.

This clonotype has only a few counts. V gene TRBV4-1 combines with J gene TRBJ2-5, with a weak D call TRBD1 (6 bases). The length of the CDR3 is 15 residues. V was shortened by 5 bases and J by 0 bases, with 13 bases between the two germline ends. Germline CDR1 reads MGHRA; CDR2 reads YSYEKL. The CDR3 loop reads CASSAIDRYQETQYF. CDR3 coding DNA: TGCGCCAGCAGCGCGATCGACAGGTACCAAGAGACCCAGTACTTC.

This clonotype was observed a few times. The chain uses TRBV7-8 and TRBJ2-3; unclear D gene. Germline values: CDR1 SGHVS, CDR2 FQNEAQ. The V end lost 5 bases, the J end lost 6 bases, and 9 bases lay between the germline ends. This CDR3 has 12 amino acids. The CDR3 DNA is TGTGCCAGCAGCGTCCCCGGGGATACGCAGTATTTT. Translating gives CASSVPGDTQYF.

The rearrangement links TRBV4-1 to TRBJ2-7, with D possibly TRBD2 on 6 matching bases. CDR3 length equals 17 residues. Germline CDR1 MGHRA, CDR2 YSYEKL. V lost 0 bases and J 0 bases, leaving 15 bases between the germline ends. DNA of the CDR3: TGCGCCAGCAGCCAAGATCAGTTGGGACTTACCTCCTACGAGCAGTACTTC. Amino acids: CASSQDQLGLTSYEQYF.

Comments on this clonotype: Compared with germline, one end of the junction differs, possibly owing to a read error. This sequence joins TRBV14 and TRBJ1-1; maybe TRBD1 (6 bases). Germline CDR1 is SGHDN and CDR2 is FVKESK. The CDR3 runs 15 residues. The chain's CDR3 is CASCQENRVYTEAFF. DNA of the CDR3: TGTGCCAGCTGCCAAGAGAACAGGGTCTACACTGAAGCTTTCTTT.

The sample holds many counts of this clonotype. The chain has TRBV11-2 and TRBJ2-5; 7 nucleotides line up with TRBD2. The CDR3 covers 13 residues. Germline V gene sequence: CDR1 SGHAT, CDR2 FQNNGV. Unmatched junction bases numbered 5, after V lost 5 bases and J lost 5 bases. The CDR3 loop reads CASSPSGAETQYF. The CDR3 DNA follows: TGTGCCAGCAGCCCAAGCGGGGCTGAGACCCAGTACTTC. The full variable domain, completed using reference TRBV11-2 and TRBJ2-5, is EAGVAQSPRYKIIEKRQSVAFWCNPISGHATLYWYQQILGQGPKLLIQFQNNGVVDDSQLPKDRFSAERLKGVDSTLKIQPAKLEDSAVYLCASSPSGAETQYFGPGTRLLVL.